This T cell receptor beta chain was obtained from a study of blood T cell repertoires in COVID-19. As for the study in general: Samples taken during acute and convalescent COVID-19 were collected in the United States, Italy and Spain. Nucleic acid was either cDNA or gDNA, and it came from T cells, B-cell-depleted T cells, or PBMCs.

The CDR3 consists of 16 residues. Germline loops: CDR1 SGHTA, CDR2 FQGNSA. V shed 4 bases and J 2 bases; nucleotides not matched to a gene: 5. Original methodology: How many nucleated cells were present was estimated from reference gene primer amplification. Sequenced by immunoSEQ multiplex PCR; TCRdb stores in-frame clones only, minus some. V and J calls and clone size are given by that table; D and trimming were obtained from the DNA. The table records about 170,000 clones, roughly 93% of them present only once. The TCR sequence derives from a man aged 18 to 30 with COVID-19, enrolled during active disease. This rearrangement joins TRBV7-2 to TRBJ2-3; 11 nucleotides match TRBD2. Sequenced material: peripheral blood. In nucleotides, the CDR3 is TGTGCCAGCAGCTCGGGACTAGCGGACTACACAGATACGCAGTATTTT. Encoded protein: CASSSGLADYTDTQYF.